A selection of T cell receptor beta chains follows, all from one sample in a study of blood T cell repertoires in COVID-19. Method: immunoSEQ multiplex PCR; TCRdb's copy keeps in-frame clones and lacks some. Of under 200,000 clones in the sample, 70% to 90% are singletons; the top ten hold about 0.91%. The sample was peripheral blood. Receptors were obtained from a man aged 60 to 75 with COVID-19, enrolled during active disease. CDR3s include the opening cysteine and the closing phenylalanine or tryptophan.

>TRBJ2-7|TRBV6-5
CASRRQPSYEQYF
>TRBJ1-2|TRBV5-1
CASSPEGSNYGYTF
>TRBJ1-6|TRBV19
CASSIRTGNGSPLHF
>TRBJ1-6|TRBV11-2
CASTSGGRGSSPLHF
>TRBJ2-2|TRBV7-8
CASSRTGGRNTGELFF
>TRBJ1-5|TRBV19
CASSIVQNNQPQHF
>TRBJ1-5|TRBV2
CASSEETGGVQPQHF
>TRBJ1-2|TRBV28
CASTSLGGPNYGYTF
>TRBJ1-1|TRBV28
CASNSRTSGNTEAFF
>TRBJ2-5|TRBV5-1
CASSLGRDQETQYF
>TRBJ1-1|TRBV19
CASSPQGAGTEAFF
>TRBJ1-2|TRBV5-8
CASSRGQGPAGGYTF
>TRBJ1-6|TRBV18
CASSPEQGNSPLHF
>TRBJ1-5|TRBV30
CAWSSRFNQPQHF
>TRBJ1-5|TRBV6-2/TRBV6-3
CASSYRARGQGQPQHF
>TRBJ1-3|TRBV7-9
CASSLSQGSGNTIYF
>TRBJ1-2|TRBV30
CAWAAGQLTNYGYTF
>TRBJ2-7|TRBV29-1
CSAKPAGQGGEQYF
>TRBJ2-5|TRBV11-1
CASSRGVRGETQYF
>TRBJ2-1|TRBV4-1
CASSQAGTGTGEQFF
>TRBJ1-6|TRBV5-1
CASSLERTAYNSPLHF
>TRBJ1-2|TRBV29-1
CSAGGLLSDGYTF
>TRBJ1-1|TRBV12-5
CASGPGTGSEAFF
>TRBJ1-1|TRBV6-2/TRBV6-3
CASSYGRLNTEAFF
>TRBJ2-2|TRBV15
CATSGADSDVGELFF
>TRBJ1-1|TRBV2
CASRRDRNTEAFF
>TRBJ1-2|TRBV10-3
CAIRGTGGNSNYGYTF
>TRBJ2-1|TRBV29-1
CSVASQGRYRNEQFF
>TRBJ2-7|TRBV5-5
CASSLKGLEQYF
>TRBJ2-1|TRBV9
CASSLGGGNEQFF
>TRBJ2-2|TRBV2
CASNWDTSNTGELFF
>TRBJ1-3|TRBV30
CAWAYRGNSGNTIYF
>TRBJ1-1|TRBV5-5
CASSLGRGTEAFF
>TRBJ2-7|TRBV11-2
CASSLGNPGAYEQYF
>TRBJ1-1|TRBV6-4
CASREGRREAFF
>TRBJ1-5|TRBV4-2
CASSQDRPGNQPQHF
>TRBJ1-4|TRBV2
CALGGDRGNEKLFF
>TRBJ2-5|TRBV5-1
CASSWGTEVGGTQYF
>TRBJ1-5|TRBV7-9
CASSPISNQPQHF
>TRBJ2-7|TRBV5-1
CASSPGGTGSYEQYF
>TRBJ1-2|TRBV12-3/TRBV12-4
CASSFRRDYGYTF
>TRBJ1-1|TRBV19
CASSPGGHTEAFF
>TRBJ2-1|TRBV9
CASSVVNSREQFF
>TRBJ1-5|TRBV30
CAWSERVNQPQHF
>TRBJ2-7|TRBV7-2
CASSYYGSSYEQYF
>TRBJ1-6|TRBV18
CASSYDSRDSPLHF
>TRBJ1-5|TRBV7-2
CASSLDGSRHQPQHF
>TRBJ1-1|TRBV18
CASSPPGQGNTEAFF
>TRBJ2-1|TRBV5-5
CASSRAGTGSYNEQFF
>TRBJ2-5|TRBV9
CASSVAPTRGGQETQYF
>TRBJ2-3|TRBV2
CASIRDRGTDTQYF
>TRBJ2-5|TRBV7-3
CASSMGQGETQYF
>TRBJ2-6|TRBV28
CASTRSSGANVLTF
>TRBJ1-4|TRBV15
CATSTGRGRYEKLFF
>TRBJ2-7|TRBV19
CASSIDRLAGGNYEQYF
>TRBJ1-2|TRBV30
CAWSAGQGGYGYTF
>TRBJ2-3|TRBV7-9
CASSRADTQYF
>TRBJ2-7|TRBV5-6
CASTLTDRGFSYEQYF
>TRBJ2-1|TRBV19
CASSIRGNEQFF